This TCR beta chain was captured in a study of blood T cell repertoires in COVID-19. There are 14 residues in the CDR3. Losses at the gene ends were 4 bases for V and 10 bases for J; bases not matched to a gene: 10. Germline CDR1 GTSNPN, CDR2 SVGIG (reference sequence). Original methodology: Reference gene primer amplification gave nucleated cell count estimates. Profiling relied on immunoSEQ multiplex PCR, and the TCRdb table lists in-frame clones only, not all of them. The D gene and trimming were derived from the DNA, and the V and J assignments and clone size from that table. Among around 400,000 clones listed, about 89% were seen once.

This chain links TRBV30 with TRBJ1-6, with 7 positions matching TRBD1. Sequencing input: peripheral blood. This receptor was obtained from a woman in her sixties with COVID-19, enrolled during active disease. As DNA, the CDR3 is TGTGCCTGGAAGAAGACAGGGAGGCAATCACCCCTCCACTTT. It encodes CAWKKTGRQSPLHF. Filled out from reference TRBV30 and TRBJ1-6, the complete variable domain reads SQTIHQWPATLVQPVGSPLSLECTVEGTSNPNLYWYRQAAGRGLQLLFYSVGIGQISSEVPQNLSASRPQDRQFILSSKKLLLSDSGFYLCAWKKTGRQSPLHFGNGTRLTVT.